These 12 T cell receptor beta chains came from one sample sequenced in a study of shared clonotypes between healthy human individuals (dated by TCRdb to the early 2020s). Library creation used the immunoSEQ multiplex PCR assay. The table comes from immuneACCESS by way of TCRdb, which keeps in-frame sequences with V and J called. Part of the clones is missing from these tables; in studies checked, under half for an unresolved V gene and the rest for unknown reasons. The sample yields 550,000 to 750,000 clones; about 95% were counted once. The top ten hold about 0.11% of the sample. CD8 naive samples consisted of CD45RO-negative cells that were positively selected for CCR7, yielding a CD45RA+CCR7+ population without TemRA cells. The sequenced sample was naive CD8+ T cells sorted from blood. The sample's cell subset or site, from its label and the paper: CD45RA+CCR7+. These receptors were collected from a woman in her 30s in good health.

The CDR3 nucleotides are TGTGCCAGCAGTCCCTCCGGGGGGTCGACGAACACTGAAGCTTTCTTT. Encoded protein: CASSPSGGSTNTEAFF. V gene TRBV27 combines with J gene TRBJ1-1; D is possibly TRBD1 (5 bases). The CDR3 is made up of 16 amino acids. Between the trimmed V and J ends, which lost 5 bases and 1 base, there was a span of 17 bases. Germline CDR1 and CDR2: MNHEY and SMNVEV (reference sequence).

The genes are TRBV28 and TRBJ1-4; no firm D call. CDR3 length: 16 residues. Trimming left V 5 bases short and J 5 bases short, with 18 bases between. Germline values: CDR1 MDHEN, CDR2 SYDVKM. CDR3 in DNA: TGTGCCAGCAGTCCGGCCAAGGAGAAAGAAAATGAAAAACTGTTTTTT. This translates into CASSPAKEKENEKLFF.

This clone was recorded once. Other nucleotide sequences from this sample produce the same CDR3. The chain couples TRBV28 to TRBJ2-2; tentative D call: TRBD1 (6 bases). The CDR3 consists of 15 residues. CDR1 is MDHEN, CDR2 SYDVKM, per germline. The germline V and J ends were trimmed by 0 bases and 1 base, with 6 bases remaining between them. CDR3 sequence reads: CASSLWGQNTGELFF. CDR3 DNA: TGTGCCAGCAGTTTATGGGGACAGAACACCGGGGAGCTGTTTTTT.

V gene TRBV28 combines with J gene TRBJ2-6; 9 bases align to TRBD1. With V trimmed by 6 bases and J by 3 bases, 12 bases remained unmatched. The germline V gene has CDR1 MDHEN and CDR2 SYDVKM. The CDR3 contains 18 residues. DNA for the CDR3: TGTGCCAGCAGAAAAATGGGGACAGGGAATAGTGGGGCCAACGTCCTGACTTTC. Translated: CASRKMGTGNSGANVLTF.

V and J are TRBV7-9 and TRBJ1-3; 8 nucleotides line up with TRBD1. This CDR3 has 14 amino acids. V was clipped by 5 bases and J by 9 bases; unmatched bases: 9. Germline-derived CDR1 and CDR2 are SEHNR and FQNEAQ (reference sequence). CDR3 sequence: CASSRRTGGGTIYF. DNA of the CDR3: TGTGCCAGCAGCCGCCGAACAGGGGGTGGCACCATATATTTT.

The CDR3 nucleotides are TGTGCCAGCAGCTTACCCGGGGTAGGCTATGGCTACACCTTC. Protein sequence: CASSLPGVGYGYTF. The gene calls are TRBV11-2 and TRBJ1-2; D not certain. The germline V gene has CDR1 SGHAT and CDR2 FQNNGV. CDR3 length: 14 amino acids. V was shortened by 2 bases and J by 4 bases, with 11 bases between the two germline ends.

The chain combines TRBV5-1 with TRBJ2-3; 8 nucleotides agree with TRBD2. CDR3 length equals 18 residues. Trimming at V came to 4 bases and at J to 2 bases, leaving 15 bases not matched to a gene. The germline V gene encodes CDR1 SGHRS and CDR2 YFSETQ. This CDR3 reads CASSLTRSERESTDTQYF. The DNA for the CDR3 is TGCGCCAGCAGCCTGACGAGGAGCGAGCGGGAGTCCACAGATACGCAGTATTTT.

The chain is built from TRBV15 and TRBJ1-3; D ambiguous. CDR1 LNHNV and CDR2 YYDKDF come from the germline V gene (reference sequence). CDR3 length equals 14 residues. Deletions cut 5 bases from V and 0 bases from J, with 8 bases between. This CDR3 is CATSQTNSGNTIYF. The CDR3, as DNA: TGTGCCACCAGCCAAACGAACTCTGGAAACACCATATATTTT.

The chain couples TRBV6-4 to TRBJ2-5; D gene uncertain. V lost 7 bases, J lost 1 base, and 7 bases lay in between. Germline V gene lookup returns CDR1 MRHNA and CDR2 SNTAGT. The CDR3 extends over 12 amino acids. The CDR3 nucleotides read TGTGCCAGCATGCGCCTCCAAGAGACCCAGTACTTC. Translating it yields CASMRLQETQYF.

This chain uses TRBV2 with TRBJ2-3; the D gene is possibly TRBD1 (6 bases). V was pared by 7 bases and J by 1 base, with 24 bases between. Germline V gene data show CDR1 as SNHLY and CDR2 as FYNNEI. The CDR3 has 18 amino acids. The CDR3 here is CASNPPGGQSVRTDTQYF. The CDR3 DNA reads TGTGCCAGCAACCCACCCGGCGGACAGTCCGTCCGCACAGATACGCAGTATTTT.

The chain employs TRBV29-1 and TRBJ2-1; no definite D call. Trimming stripped 4 bases from V and 5 bases from J, with 15 bases between. Germline V lookup: CDR1 SQVTM, CDR2 ANQGSEA. The CDR3 extends over 14 amino acids. CDR3 nucleotides: TGCAGCGTTGTGCGGTTGGGGTCCGACAATGAGCAGTTCTTC. It codes for CSVVRLGSDNEQFF.

The V gene is TRBV10-1, the J gene TRBJ1-1; D gene ambiguous. This CDR3 region has 12 residues. V lost 3 bases and J 0 bases, leaving 2 bases between the germline ends. The germline CDR1 and CDR2 sequences are WNHNN and SYGVQD (reference sequence). The CDR3 bases are TGCGCCAGCAGTGATGTGAACACTGAAGCTTTCTTT. Residues: CASSDVNTEAFF.